The 14 T cell receptor beta chains below were found in one sample sequenced in a study of regulatory T cells in long-lasting Graves disease. In building TCR beta libraries, iRepertoire HTBI primers were used together with Arm-PCR of CDR3 regions. TCRdb re-analysed the multiplex PCR reads in MiXCR, keeping a single row per CDR3 protein. The sample records 320,000 or so distinct CDR3 sequences, 15% to 20% being singletons. The time point is: newly diagnosed GD, antithyroid drugs for less than 3 months. The TCR library was prepared using RNA isolated from PBMCs. The material sequenced was peripheral blood mononuclear cells (PBMCs), taken at new diagnosis, from a patient treated with antithyroid drugs. These receptors all come from a female donor with Graves disease.

This clonotype was detected only a few times. This chain joins TRBV10-2 and TRBJ2-3, with D hard to call. Trimming removed 6 bases from V and 5 bases from J, with 6 bases in between. Germline assignment: CDR1 WSHSY and CDR2 SAAADI. The CDR3 loop spans 11 amino acids. The CDR3 loop is CASRREDTQYF. CDR3 nucleotides: TGCGCCAGCAGAAGGGAAGATACGCAGTATTTT.

The rearrangement joins TRBV27 to TRBJ2-2; possibly TRBD1 or TRBD2 for D (5 bases each). Germline assignment: CDR1 MNHEY and CDR2 SMNVEV (reference sequence). This CDR3 comprises 17 residues. V was cut by 5 bases and J by 5 bases, with 21 bases left in between. CDR3 in DNA: TGTGCCAGCAGTCCAAATCGGGACGGCCTCAGGACCGGGGAGCTGTTTTTT. Encoded protein: CASSPNRDGLRTGELFF.

V and J are TRBV18 and TRBJ1-3; D call uncertain. Trimming left V 2 bases short and J 0 bases short, with 8 bases between. The CDR3 contains 15 residues. Germline CDR1 is KGHSH and CDR2 is LQKENI. CDR3 amino acids: CASSPNRRSGNTIYF. In DNA form, the CDR3 reads TGTGCCAGCTCACCAAATCGCCGCTCTGGAAACACCATATATTTT.

This clonotype has ten or more counts. The rearrangement joins TRBV28 to TRBJ2-1; D is uncertain. This CDR3 has 11 residues. The germline V and J ends were trimmed by 4 bases and 13 bases, with 11 bases remaining between them. Germline V gene sequence: CDR1 MDHEN, CDR2 SYDVKM. The CDR3 is CASSSIRRQFF. CDR3 coding DNA: TGTGCCAGCAGTTCAATCCGTAGACAGTTCTTC.

This clonotype was seen at least ten times. This rearrangement joins TRBV6-5 to TRBJ2-3; the D is unclear. Germline V lookup: CDR1 MNHEY, CDR2 SVGAGI. Trimming pared 0 bases from V and 10 bases from J, leaving 5 bases between. The CDR3 spans 11 residues. The CDR3 region is CASSYSKAQYF. Here the CDR3 DNA reads TGTGCCAGCAGTTACTCAAAAGCGCAGTATTTT.

With regard to this clonotype: One junction end disagrees with the germline gene, perhaps due to a read error. The chain combines TRBV11-2 with TRBJ2-7; 9 bases agree with TRBD2. Germline V gene lookup returns CDR1 SGHAT and CDR2 FQNNGV. The CDR3 contains 13 residues. CDR3 nucleotide sequence: TGTGCCAGCAGTTTAGCGGGAGTGAGGGAGCAGTACTTC. Translating gives CASSLAGVREQYF.

In its sample, this clonotype was seen many times. This rearrangement joins TRBV3-1 to TRBJ2-3; D not resolved. The CDR3 has 13 amino acids. The germline V gene has CDR1 LGHDT and CDR2 YNNKEL (reference sequence). V lost 4 bases and J lost 7, with 12 bases in between. In DNA, the CDR3 is TGTGCCAGCAGCCGAGCCGGAGTTTATACGCAGTATTTT. Its translation is CASSRAGVYTQYF.

This clonotype has a count of ten or more. This chain connects TRBV6-5 to TRBJ2-5; D is unclear. V was pared by 2 bases and J by 1 base, with 8 bases between. The length of the CDR3 is 14 residues. From germline, CDR1 is MNHEY and CDR2 SVGAGI. This CDR3 reads CASSYVGVQETQYF. The CDR3 DNA follows: TGTGCCAGCAGTTACGTAGGCGTCCAAGAGACCCAGTACTTC.

With regard to this clonotype: Being one base from a much bigger clone, this may be a read error. The chain joins TRBV9 to TRBJ2-5; tentative D call: TRBD2 (6 bases). The V end was cut by 2 bases, the J end by 11 bases, with 22 bases between. CDR3 length: 15 residues. Germline loops: CDR1 SGDLS, CDR2 YYNGEE. The CDR3 DNA follows: TGTGCCAGCAGCGTGGGGGACTCACCGAGGAATGAGCAGTACTTC. It specifies CASSVGDSPRNEQYF.

This clonotype has at least ten counts. The chain uses TRBV7-9 and TRBJ2-5; D is perhaps TRBD1 (6 bases). This CDR3 comprises 14 residues. V lost 5 bases to trimming and J lost 5 bases, with 15 bases between them. Germline V gene data show CDR1 as SEHNR and CDR2 as FQNEAQ (reference sequence). The CDR3 is CASSPDQGWETQYF. The CDR3 nucleotides read TGTGCCAGCAGCCCAGACCAGGGGTGGGAGACCCAGTACTTC. The whole variable domain, remainder taken from reference TRBV7-9 and TRBJ2-5, is DTGVSQNPRHKITKRGQNVTFRCDPISEHNRLYWYRQTLGQGPEFLTYFQNEAQLEKSRLLSDRFSAERPKGSFSTLEIQRTEQGDSAMYLCASSPDQGWETQYFGPGTRLLVL.

This clonotype was picked up many times. The chain employs TRBV15 and TRBJ2-1, with 8 bases fitting TRBD1. The germline V gene encodes CDR1 LNHNV and CDR2 YYDKDF (reference sequence). This CDR3 comprises 15 residues. Trimming removed 4 bases from V and 8 bases from J; junction bases left unmatched: 10. Here the CDR3 reads CATSIRGLGYDEQFF. The CDR3 DNA reads as TGTGCCACCAGCATCAGGGGGCTAGGTTACGATGAGCAGTTCTTC.

This clonotype was detected many times. The chain uses TRBV15 and TRBJ2-5; 7 positions match TRBD1. The CDR3 has 14 amino acids. The V gene's germline CDR1 is LNHNV and CDR2 YYDKDF (reference sequence). The junction had 12 bases not matched to a gene; V was cut back by 7 bases and J by 7 bases. Here the CDR3 reads CATTESRGRVTQYF. As DNA, the CDR3 is TGTGCCACCACGGAATCTAGGGGGCGGGTGACCCAGTACTTC. Based on the CDR3 plus reference TRBV15 and TRBJ2-5, the full variable domain is DAMVIQNPRYQVTQFGKPVTLSCSQTLNHNVMYWYQQKSSQAPKLLFHYYDKDFNNEADTPDNFQSRRPNTSFCFLDIRSPGLGDTAMYLCATTESRGRVTQYFGPGTRLLVL.

This clonotype was seen only a few times. This chain connects TRBV29-1 to TRBJ2-7; no clear D gene. This CDR3 has 16 amino acids. CDR1 is SQVTM and CDR2 is ANQGSEA in the germline V gene. Trimming stripped 4 bases from V and 5 bases from J, with 24 bases between. The CDR3 sequence: CSVVFVVGAVVDEQYF. The CDR3 DNA follows: TGCAGCGTTGTTTTCGTTGTTGGCGCAGTTGTGGACGAGCAGTACTTC.

A few counts support this clonotype. The rearrangement uses TRBV7-9 and TRBJ1-6; weak D call: TRBD1 (5 bases). The V gene lost 5 bases and the J gene lost 9 bases, with 11 bases spanning the gap. This CDR3 comprises 13 residues. Germline V lookup: CDR1 SEHNR, CDR2 FQNEAQ (reference sequence). The CDR3 sequence is CASSLYQGSPLHF. Written as DNA, the CDR3 is TGTGCCAGCAGCCTCTACCAGGGTTCACCCCTCCACTTT.